These 3 T cell receptor beta chains share one sample of origin, sequenced in a study of blood T cell repertoires in COVID-19. Assay: immunoSEQ multiplex PCR; the TCRdb copy retains only in-frame clones and omits some. The table lists some 15,000 clones, roughly 80% of them singletons. Sample: peripheral blood. All receptors come from a man between 65 and 85 years old with active or convalescent COVID-19.

The chain couples TRBV11-2 to TRBJ2-4; D is uncertain. V lost 5 bases and J lost 10, with 18 bases in between. Looked up from germline, CDR1 is SGHAT and CDR2 is FQNNGV. This CDR3 is 14 amino acids long. The DNA of the CDR3 is TGTGCCAGCAGCGCGACCGCCGGGTCCCGTATTCAGTACTTC. It yields the protein CASSATAGSRIQYF. The full variable domain, its missing parts supplied by reference TRBV11-2 and TRBJ2-4, is EAGVAQSPRYKIIEKRQSVAFWCNPISGHATLYWYQQILGQGPKLLIQFQNNGVVDDSQLPKDRFSAERLKGVDSTLKIQPAKLEDSAVYLCASSATAGSRIQYFGAGTRLSVL.

This clone was counted only a few times. The chain has TRBV9 and TRBJ1-5; 12 positions agree with TRBD1. The length of the CDR3 is 16 residues. Germline V gene data show CDR1 as SGDLS and CDR2 as YYNGEE. The ends lost 4 bases at V and 1 base at J; junction bases unmatched: 3. The CDR3 region has the DNA TGTGCCAGCAGCATGGGACAGGGGGCGAGCAATCAGCCCCAGCATTTT. Amino acids: CASSMGQGASNQPQHF.

DNA for the CDR3: TGTGCCAGCAGGTCAATACAGGGGGCGAATTCACCCCTCCACTTT. It specifies CASRSIQGANSPLHF. The rearrangement uses TRBV28 and TRBJ1-6, with 9 bases lining up with TRBD1. Trimming cost V 6 bases and J 7 bases; bases outside gene matches: 7. Looked up from germline, CDR1 is MDHEN and CDR2 is SYDVKM. The CDR3 is 15 amino acids.